This entry is about one T cell receptor beta chain. No antigen is known for it. This specimen belongs to a study of cytomegalovirus exposure and HLA in healthy donors. Study outcomes and limitations: When analyzed later, a missense DCLRE1C variant was found to be linked to TCR beta V- and J-gene trimming.

PCR employed 60 Vbeta and 13 Jbeta primers. Data came from immunoSEQ multiplex PCR; TCRdb stores just in-frame clones and leaves some out. The sample gives around 85,000 clones, about 68% of which show up once; about 20% is in the top ten. V lost 8 bases and J 1 base, leaving 14 bases between the germline ends. The germline V gene encodes CDR1 MNHEY and CDR2 SMNVEV (reference sequence). This CDR3 is 14 amino acids long. The source of this sequence is a man aged 25 to 40 in good health and CMV-seropositive. The sample comprised PBMCs. This sequence joins TRBV27 and TRBJ1-2; D possibly corresponds to TRBD1 (5 bases). The DNA of the CDR3 is TGTGCCAGCGCCGCGGGGGGAGGTAACTATGGCTACACCTTC. It encodes CASAAGGGNYGYTF.